Detailed here is one TCR beta chain. The sample originates from a study of shared clonotypes between healthy human individuals. Profiled with immunoSEQ multiplex PCR; TCRdb holds only in-frame clones, not every one. The top ten hold 0.36% of the sample, which has under 1,900,000 clones, 98% seen once. The CDR3 is made up of 12 amino acids. CDR1 and CDR2 from the germline V gene are MDHEN and SYDVKM. With 6 bases removed from V and 6 bases from J, the gap between germline ends came to 8 bases. The TCR was taken from a man under 40 in good health. Source material: naive CD4+ T cells sorted from blood. Subset denoted: CD45RA+ positively selected. The chain combines TRBV28 with TRBJ2-2; the D gene is possibly TRBD1 (6 bases). The chain's CDR3 is CASREGAGELFF. CDR3 coding DNA: TGTGCCAGCAGAGAGGGGGCCGGGGAGCTGTTTTTT.